Presented here are 6 T cell receptor beta chains from one specimen sequenced in a study of vaccination and CD4 T cells after COVID-19. Scientists ran DNA taken from cultured CD4+ T cells through the Oncomine TCR Beta short-read assay for sequencing. MiXCR was run by TCRdb on the PCR reads, yielding one entry per CDR3 protein. The table records over 15,000 distinct CDR3 sequences, around 52% of them present only once. Their specific antigens are unknown. Specified treatment: approximately nine-day PBMC culture with coronavirus spike peptide pools or control peptides (ViraFEST assay). The material sequenced was CD4+ T cells from blood, cultured in vitro, taken before SARS-CoV-2 vaccination. Receptor source: a human donor who had recovered from COVID-19.

This chain joins TRBV20-1 and TRBJ1-2; 10 nucleotides match TRBD1. J lost 2 bases, V lost 5 bases, and 8 bases had no gene match. Germline loops: CDR1 DFQATT, CDR2 SNEGSKA (reference sequence). The CDR3 is made up of 15 amino acids. This CDR3 is CSAFIRTGGNYGYTF. CDR3 bases: TGCAGTGCTTTCATTCGGACAGGGGGGAACTATGGCTACACCTTC.

This rearrangement joins TRBV6-1 to TRBJ1-2, with 9 bases identical to TRBD1. J was trimmed by 2 bases and V by 6 bases; bases with no gene match: 4. Germline V gene sequence: CDR1 MNHNS, CDR2 SASEGT. This CDR3 has 14 amino acids. CDR3 region: CASSRDRVNYGYTF. The CDR3 DNA sequence: TGTGCCAGCAGCCGGGACAGGGTAAACTATGGCTACACCTTC.

V gene TRBV20-1 combines with J gene TRBJ1-2; 8 nucleotides line up with TRBD1. This CDR3 is 13 amino acids long. The V and J ends lost 2 bases and 4 bases, in that order; junction bases with no gene match: 3. Germline V gene sequence: CDR1 DFQATT, CDR2 SNEGSKA (reference sequence). The CDR3 here is CSARPGTGYGYTF. The CDR3 nucleotides read TGCAGTGCTAGACCCGGGACAGGCTATGGCTACACCTTC.

The genes are TRBV20-1 and TRBJ2-7; 12 bases are a match to TRBD2. Germline loops: CDR1 DFQATT, CDR2 SNEGSKA (reference sequence). The J segment lost 4 bases and the V segment lost 1 base, leaving 8 bases of the junction unmatched. The length of the CDR3 is 16 residues. Here the CDR3 reads CSARGASGRATYEQYF. The DNA for the CDR3 is TGCAGTGCTAGAGGGGCTAGCGGGAGGGCCACGTACGAGCAGTACTTC.

The V gene is TRBV2, the J gene TRBJ2-5, with no clear D. The CDR3 loop spans 14 amino acids. Germline V lookup: CDR1 SNHLY, CDR2 FYNNEI. V lost 4 bases, J lost 0 bases, and 9 bases lay in between. The CDR3 nucleotides are TGTGCCAGCAGTGCTACGGCTAACCAAGAGACCCAGTACTTC. Protein sequence: CASSATANQETQYF.

The chain joins TRBV20-1 to TRBJ2-3; TRBD1 matches 8 bases. Germline lookup yields CDR1 DFQATT and CDR2 SNEGSKA (reference sequence). The CDR3 totals 13 residues. J gave up 5 bases and V 3 bases, and 4 bases lay outside the gene matches. CDR3 coding DNA: TGCAGTGCTAGCCGGACAGGGATAGATACGCAGTATTTT. The encoded protein is CSASRTGIDTQYF.